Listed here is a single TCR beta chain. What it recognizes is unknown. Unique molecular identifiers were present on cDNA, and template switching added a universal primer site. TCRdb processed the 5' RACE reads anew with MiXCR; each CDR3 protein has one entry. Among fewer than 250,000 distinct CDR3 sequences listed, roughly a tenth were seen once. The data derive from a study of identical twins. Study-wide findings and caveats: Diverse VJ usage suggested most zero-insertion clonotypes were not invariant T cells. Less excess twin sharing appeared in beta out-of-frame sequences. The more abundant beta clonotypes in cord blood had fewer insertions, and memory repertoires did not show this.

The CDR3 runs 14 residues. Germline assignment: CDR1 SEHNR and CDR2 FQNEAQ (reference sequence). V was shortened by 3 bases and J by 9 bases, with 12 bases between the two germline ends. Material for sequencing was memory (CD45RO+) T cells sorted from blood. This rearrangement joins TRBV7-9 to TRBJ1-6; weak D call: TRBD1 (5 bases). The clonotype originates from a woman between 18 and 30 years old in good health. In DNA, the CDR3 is TGTGCCAGCAGCTTCTGGGACGCTTTTTCACCCCTCCACTTT. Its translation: CASSFWDAFSPLHF.